This T cell receptor beta chain was captured by sequencing in a study of cytomegalovirus exposure and HLA in healthy donors. Regarding this clone: The antigen is unknown.

Primers included in the PCR were 60 Vbeta and 13 Jbeta primers. The table came from immunoSEQ multiplex PCR; TCRdb's copy has only in-frame clones and leaves some out. Of about 150,000 clones in the sample, roughly three quarters were seen once. Points from the study as a whole: According to a later analysis, most TCR beta chains associated with CMV appeared HLA-restricted. Reportedly, HLA-A and HLA-B alleles of most subjects were accurately predicted from TCR beta. For most TCR beta V segments, an earlier analysis put the productive rate at about 87% or about 30% of the time.

V was trimmed by 2 bases and J by 4 bases, leaving 11 bases between them. The CDR3 extends over 14 amino acids. Germline CDR1 and CDR2: SGHTA and FQGNSA. The sample taken for sequencing was PBMCs. The chain combines TRBV7-2 with TRBJ2-5; a weak D match, TRBD2 (6 bases). The origin of this receptor is a male donor in good health and CMV-seronegative. The CDR3 DNA is TGTGCCAGCAGCTTAAGGGGCGGGGTAGAGACCCAGTACTTC. Translated: CASSLRGGVETQYF.